The 3 T cell receptor beta chains presented below share a single source sample, sequenced in a study of blood T cell repertoires in COVID-19. Profiling relied on immunoSEQ multiplex PCR, and the TCRdb table lists in-frame clones only, not all of them. This table holds about 250,000 clones, roughly 82% found once. Sequencing was carried out using peripheral blood. Receptors originate from a woman in her 70s with acute or convalescent COVID-19.

The chain employs TRBV3-1 (or the pseudogene TRBV3-2) and TRBJ1-1, with D possibly matching TRBD1 (5 bases). The CDR3 contains 14 residues. Germline lookup yields CDR1 LGHDT and CDR2 YNNKEL (reference sequence). Trimming took off 4 bases at V and 4 bases at J, with 13 bases between the two ends. The CDR3 spells CASSLAGYGTEAFF. In DNA, the CDR3 is TGTGCCAGCAGCCTGGCAGGGTACGGCACTGAAGCTTTCTTT.

The J gene is TRBJ2-1, the V gene TRBV4-1; TRBD2 matches at 10 bases. This CDR3 spans 15 amino acids. Per germline, CDR1 MGHRA and CDR2 YSYEKL. After removal of 5 bases from V and 0 bases from J, the junction contained 1 base not matched to a gene. CDR3 coding DNA: TGCGCCAGCAGCTCTAGCGGGGGCTCCTACAATGAGCAGTTCTTC. This sequence encodes CASSSSGGSYNEQFF.

The rearrangement uses TRBV27 and TRBJ1-6; D not resolved. V dropped 5 bases and J dropped 5 bases, with 7 bases sitting between them. Germline CDR1 MNHEY, CDR2 SMNVEV (reference sequence). The CDR3 loop spans 13 amino acids. For the CDR3, the DNA is TGTGCCAGCAGTCCGGGTAATAATTCACCCCTCCACTTT. It yields the protein CASSPGNNSPLHF.